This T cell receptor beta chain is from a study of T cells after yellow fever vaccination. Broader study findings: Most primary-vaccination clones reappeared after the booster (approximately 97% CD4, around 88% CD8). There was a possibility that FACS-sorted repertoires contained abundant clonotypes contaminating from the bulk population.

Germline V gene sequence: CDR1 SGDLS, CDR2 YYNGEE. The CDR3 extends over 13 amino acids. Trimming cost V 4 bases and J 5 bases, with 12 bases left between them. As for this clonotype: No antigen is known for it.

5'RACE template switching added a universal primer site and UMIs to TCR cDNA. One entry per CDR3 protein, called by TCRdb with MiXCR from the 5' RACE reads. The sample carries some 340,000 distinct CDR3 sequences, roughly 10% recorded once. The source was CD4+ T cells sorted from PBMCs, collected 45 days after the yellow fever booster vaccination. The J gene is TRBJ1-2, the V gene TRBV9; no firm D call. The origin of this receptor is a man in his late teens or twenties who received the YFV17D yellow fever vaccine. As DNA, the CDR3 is TGTGCCAGCAGCCCCACGTCCGTTTATGGCTACACCTTC. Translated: CASSPTSVYGYTF.